The clone carrying this T cell receptor (beta chain) has a handful of counts. This entry belongs to a study of T cells in Graves' hyperthyroidism and ophthalmopathy. This CDR3 spans 11 amino acids. Unmatched junction bases numbered 6, after V lost 1 base and J lost 15 bases. CDR1 SQVTM and CDR2 ANQGSEA come from the germline V gene. Exclusion followed for patients with uncontrolled infection, other autoimmune disease, pregnancy or lactation. Amplified TCR beta CDR3 regions derived from RNA transcripts. First-round RT-PCR of the TCR CDR3 relied on the HTBI primer set. Via MiXCR, TCRdb re-called the multiplex PCR reads, giving one row per CDR3 protein. The sample consists of 200,000 to 300,000 distinct CDR3 sequences, roughly 15% of them appearing once.

V is TRBV29-1 and J is TRBJ2-1; TRBD2 agrees at 7 bases. The receptor's source is a woman younger than 35 with Graves' ophthalmopathy. Sequences were obtained from blood. The CDR3 region is CSVEGSGARFF. CDR3 bases: TGCAGCGTTGAAGGGAGCGGGGCAAGGTTCTTC.